This record looks at one T cell receptor beta chain sequence and its context. The antigen is undetermined. This CDR3 comprises 14 residues. Deletions cut 1 base from V and 7 bases from J, with 14 bases between. The germline gives CDR1 GTSNPN, CDR2 SVGIG (reference sequence). The data originate from a study of cytomegalovirus exposure and HLA in healthy donors. Study-wide results and caveats: In a later analysis, DRB1 alleles had the most associated TCRs; HLA-C alleles the fewest. According to a later analysis, most TCR beta chains associated with CMV appeared HLA-restricted.

With 60 Vbeta and 13 Jbeta primers, the PCR was carried out. TCRdb's table, derived via immunoSEQ multiplex PCR, lists solely in-frame clones and lacks some. The repertoire holds about 300,000 clones, with approximately 90% as singletons. This clonotype originated in a man aged 35 to 55 in good health and CMV-seropositive. Sequencing was performed on PBMCs. This rearrangement joins TRBV30 to TRBJ2-1; no clear D. CDR3 amino acids: CAWSAGGPVNEQFF. The CDR3 DNA reads as TGTGCCTGGAGTGCTGGCGGTCCCGTAAATGAGCAGTTCTTC.